This TCR beta chain came from a study of blood T cell repertoires in COVID-19. About the research overall: Samples of COVID-19 (acute and convalescent) were obtained from the United States, Italy and Spain.

There are 14 residues in the CDR3. Germline lookup yields CDR1 SGHRS and CDR2 YFSETQ. Trimming pared 4 bases from V and 1 base from J, leaving 12 bases between. Per the authors' pipeline: Reference gene primer amplification yielded estimated nucleated cell counts. TCRdb's copy holds only in-frame clones and misses some; the assay was immunoSEQ multiplex PCR. V and J calls and clone size come straight from that table; D and trimming were deduced from the DNA. The sample includes some 210,000 clones, 80% to 90% seen only once; the top ten take around 21%. The receptor's source is a human donor in a cohort sampled during active COVID-19. The J gene is TRBJ2-7, the V gene TRBV5-1; TRBD2 might be the D (5 bases). Sequencing was performed on peripheral blood. The CDR3 sequence is CASSTMGGSYEQYF. CDR3 DNA: TGCGCCAGCAGCACGATGGGCGGGTCCTACGAGCAGTACTTC.